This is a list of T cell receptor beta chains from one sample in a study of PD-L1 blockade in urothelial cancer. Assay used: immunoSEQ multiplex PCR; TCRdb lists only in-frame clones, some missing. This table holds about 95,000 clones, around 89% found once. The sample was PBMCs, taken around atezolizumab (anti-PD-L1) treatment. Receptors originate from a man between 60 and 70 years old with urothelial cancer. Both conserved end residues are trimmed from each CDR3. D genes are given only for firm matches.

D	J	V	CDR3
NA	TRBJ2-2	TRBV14	ASSQAAGTTNTGELF
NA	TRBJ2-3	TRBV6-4	ASLNRRSTDTQY
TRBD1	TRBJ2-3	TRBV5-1	ASSLAGGSDTQY
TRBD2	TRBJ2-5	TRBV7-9	ASSPGASSGEETQY
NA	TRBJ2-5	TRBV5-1	ASSPGEAETQY
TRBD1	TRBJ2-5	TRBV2	AGGQGQETQY
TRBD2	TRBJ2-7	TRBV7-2	ASTVVAGGPGEQY
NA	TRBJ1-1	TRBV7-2	ASSPYYSNTEAF
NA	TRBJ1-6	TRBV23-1	ASIIVRNSPLH
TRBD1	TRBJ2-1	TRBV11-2	ASSRMGQNNEQF
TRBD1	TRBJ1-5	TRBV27	ASSTQGIQPQH
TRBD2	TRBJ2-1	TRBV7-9	ASEPFGGAEHNEQF
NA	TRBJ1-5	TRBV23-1	ASSQSKRGNQPQH
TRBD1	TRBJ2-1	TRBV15	ATSSPRTGLKF
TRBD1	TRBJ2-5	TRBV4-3	ASSQDWGAGGKGTQY
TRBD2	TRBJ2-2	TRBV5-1	ASSLFIAGDTGELF
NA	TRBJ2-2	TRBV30	AWSVGLPGTGELF
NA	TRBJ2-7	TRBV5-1	ASSRLGPQAEQY
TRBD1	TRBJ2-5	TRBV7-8	ASSLRQGVQETQY
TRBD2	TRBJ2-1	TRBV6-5	AARRGLANNEQF
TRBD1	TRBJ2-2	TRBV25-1	ATSGVQGATGELF
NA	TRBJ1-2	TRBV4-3	ASSQAPGPNYGYT
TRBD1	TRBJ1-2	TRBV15	ATSRGDRGGGYT
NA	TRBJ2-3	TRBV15	ATSRDKGDTQY
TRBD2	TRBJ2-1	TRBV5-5	ASSLRSGGYNEQF
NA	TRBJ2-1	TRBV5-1	ASSFTGKSSYNEQF
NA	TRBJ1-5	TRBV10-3	AISERDGPQH